Shown below are 11 T cell receptor beta chains from a single sample sequenced in a study of OX40 agonist ivuxolimab in advanced cancers. The method was immunoSEQ multiplex PCR; TCRdb's version includes in-frame clones alone and lacks a portion of them. Of approximately 42,000 clones listed, roughly 88% are singletons. The starting material was CD4+ or CD8+ T cells sorted from blood, obtained in a trial of the OX40 agonist ivuxolimab. The origin of the receptors is an adult with an advanced solid tumor such as melanoma, head and neck, liver or kidney cancer.

This chain links TRBV7-8 with TRBJ2-7, with TRBD2 identical over 13 bases. Trimming took 4 bases from V and 4 from J; bases not matched to a gene: 7. The CDR3 spans 16 residues. Germline CDR1 is SGHVS and CDR2 is FQNEAQ. The CDR3 sequence is CASSSTSGGNLYEQYF. The CDR3 nucleotides read TGTGCCAGCAGCTCGACTAGCGGGGGGAACCTTTACGAGCAGTACTTC.

This rearrangement joins TRBV27 to TRBJ2-3; D gene unclear. V lost 1 base, J lost 1 base, and 6 bases lay in between. The CDR3 runs to 14 residues. Germline V gene lookup returns CDR1 MNHEY and CDR2 SMNVEV (reference sequence). In DNA form, the CDR3 reads TGTGCCAGCAGTTTATGGGATGGCACAGATACGCAGTATTTT. It yields the protein CASSLWDGTDTQYF.

The rearrangement links TRBV14 to TRBJ2-7; D tentatively fits TRBD1 or TRBD2 (5 bases each). Germline assignment: CDR1 SGHDN and CDR2 FVKESK. V was trimmed by 4 bases and J by 13 bases, leaving 17 bases between them. The CDR3 sequence is 12 residues long. The CDR3 here is CASSPLGTVEYF. CDR3 in DNA: TGTGCCAGCAGCCCTTTAGGGACGGTTGAATACTTC.

The chain links TRBV28 to TRBJ1-2, with D hard to call. The CDR3 consists of 15 residues. Germline assignment: CDR1 MDHEN and CDR2 SYDVKM. V was pared by 3 bases and J by 0 bases, with 11 bases between. CDR3 bases: TGTGCCAGCAGTTTTAGTCCGGGAGCTAACTATGGCTACACCTTC. Amino acids: CASSFSPGANYGYTF.

The CDR3 DNA is TGTGCCAGCAGCGCCTCCCAAGACAGACTCTCCTCTGGAAACACCATATATTTT. Translation gives CASSASQDRLSSGNTIYF. The chain couples TRBV9 to TRBJ1-3; possibly TRBD1 for D (5 bases). V lost 3 bases and J 0 bases, leaving 19 bases between the germline ends. The CDR3 sequence is 18 residues long. The germline V gene has CDR1 SGDLS and CDR2 YYNGEE.

The chain employs TRBV10-2 and TRBJ1-3; D unclear. With 2 bases removed from V and 0 bases from J, the gap between germline ends came to 8 bases. The germline V gene has CDR1 WSHSY and CDR2 SAAADI. The CDR3 is 15 amino acids. In nucleotides, the CDR3 is TGCGCCAGCAGTGAGGACGGTAGCTCTGGAAACACCATATATTTT. Translating it yields CASSEDGSSGNTIYF.

This rearrangement joins TRBV19 to TRBJ1-5, with 8 bases lining up with TRBD1. Trimming removed 6 bases from V and 2 bases from J; junction bases left unmatched: 6. The length of the CDR3 is 15 residues. Germline V gene lookup returns CDR1 LNHDA and CDR2 SQIVND (reference sequence). CDR3 nucleotides: TGTGCCAGTAGGTTGACAGGGGAGGGCAATCAGCCCCAGCATTTT. It codes for CASRLTGEGNQPQHF.

V and J are TRBV7-3 and TRBJ2-3, with TRBD1 matching 8 bases. Looked up from germline, CDR1 is SGHTA and CDR2 is FQGTGA. This CDR3 contains 15 residues. The trim removed 11 bases at V and 3 bases at J, leaving 13 bases unmatched. CDR3: CASAGGLGNTDTQYF. CDR3 bases: TGTGCCTCTGCAGGGGGCCTCGGGAATACAGATACGCAGTATTTT.

This clone was detected a few times. The chain couples TRBV6-5 to TRBJ2-2; no definite D call. V shed 2 bases and J shed 0 bases, with 7 bases lying between them. CDR3 length: 15 amino acids. Per germline, CDR1 MNHEY and CDR2 SVGAGI. CDR3 nucleotide sequence: TGTGCCAGCAGTTACGTGGGTCCGAACACCGGGGAGCTGTTTTTT. It translates to CASSYVGPNTGELFF.

This clone came up a few times. This chain joins TRBV16 and TRBJ1-2, with 7 bases aligning to TRBD1. In germline, CDR1 is KGHSY, CDR2 FQNENV. The CDR3 is 15 residues long. Losses at the gene ends were 0 bases for V and 4 bases for J; bases not matched to a gene: 5. For the CDR3, the DNA is TGTGCCAGCAGCCAATCTGGAGACAGGGTCTATGGCTACACCTTC. Encoded protein: CASSQSGDRVYGYTF.

This chain links TRBV5-4 with TRBJ2-7; the match to TRBD1 covers 9 bases. CDR1 SGHNT and CDR2 YYREEE come from the germline V gene (reference sequence). V lost 4 bases and J lost 6; bases outside the gene matches: 11. The CDR3 runs 15 residues. CDR3 sequence reads: CASSPEGTGTVEQYF. CDR3 nucleotides: TGTGCCAGCAGCCCGGAGGGGACAGGGACGGTCGAGCAGTACTTC.